Below, one T cell receptor (beta chain) is given with its context. Compared with germline, one end of the junction differs, possibly owing to a read error. This CDR3 contains 14 residues. Germline-derived CDR1 and CDR2 are SQVTM and ANQGSEA. Profiling relied on immunoSEQ multiplex PCR, and the TCRdb table lists in-frame clones only, not all of them. The sample holds some 320,000 clones, 87% seen once. The data belong to a study of cytomegalovirus exposure and HLA in healthy donors. The chain is built from TRBV29-1 and TRBJ2-3, with 10 bases aligning to TRBD2. The source material was PBMCs. The sequence derives from a woman aged 30 to 39 in good health and CMV-seropositive. CDR3 sequence: CSAEGLADTDTQYF. DNA for the CDR3: TGCAGCGCTGAAGGACTAGCGGACACAGATACGCAGTATTTT.